This T cell receptor (beta chain) was identified during a study of cytomegalovirus exposure and HLA in healthy donors. Study context: The 95 to 150 validation repertoires used a platform that matched the one used for the approximately 690 first-cohort repertoires, as a later analysis reported. Study conclusions and caveats: The authors listed 164 TCR beta chains as cytomegalovirus-associated. In vitro experiments confirmed that a few CMV-associated chains were specific for CMV antigens.

In germline, CDR1 is SGHRS, CDR2 YFSETQ. V lost 5 bases, J lost 4 bases, and 8 bases stayed unmatched. The CDR3 loop spans 16 amino acids. Produced via immunoSEQ multiplex PCR; TCRdb's table is partial and in-frame only. The sample consists of 250,000 to 400,000 clones, approximately 88% of them appearing once. About this clone itself: Its antigen remains unidentified.

The approximately 120-subject validation cohort, separate from the roughly 670-subject first cohort, included the donors. The source of this sequence is a man aged 25 to 45 in good health and CMV-seronegative. The sequencing input was PBMCs. The chain joins TRBV5-1 to TRBJ2-3; 12 positions agree with TRBD2. CDR3 bases: TGCGCCAGCAGTTCGCTAGCGGGGGGGCCGTCAGATACGCAGTATTTT. The encoded protein is CASSSLAGGPSDTQYF.